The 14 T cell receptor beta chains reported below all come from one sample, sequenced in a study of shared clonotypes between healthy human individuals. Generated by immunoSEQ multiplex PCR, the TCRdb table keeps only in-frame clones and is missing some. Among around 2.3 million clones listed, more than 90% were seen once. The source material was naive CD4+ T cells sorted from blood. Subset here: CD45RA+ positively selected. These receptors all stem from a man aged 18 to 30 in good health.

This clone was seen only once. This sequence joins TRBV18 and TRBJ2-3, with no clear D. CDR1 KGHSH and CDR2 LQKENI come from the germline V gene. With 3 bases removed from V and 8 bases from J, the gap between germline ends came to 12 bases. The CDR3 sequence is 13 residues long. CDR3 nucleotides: TGTGCCAGCTCACCCCCCACGGTTAGTACGCAGTATTTT. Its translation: CASSPPTVSTQYF.

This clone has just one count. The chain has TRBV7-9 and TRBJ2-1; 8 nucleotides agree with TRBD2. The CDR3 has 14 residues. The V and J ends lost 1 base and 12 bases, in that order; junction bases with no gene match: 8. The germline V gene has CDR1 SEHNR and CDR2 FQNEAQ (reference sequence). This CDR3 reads CASSLELYGRVQFF. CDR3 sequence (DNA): TGTGCCAGCAGCTTAGAATTGTACGGGAGGGTGCAGTTCTTC. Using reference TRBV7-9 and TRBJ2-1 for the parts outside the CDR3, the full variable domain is DTGVSQNPRHKITKRGQNVTFRCDPISEHNRLYWYRQTLGQGPEFLTYFQNEAQLEKSRLLSDRFSAERPKGSFSTLEIQRTEQGDSAMYLCASSLELYGRVQFFGPGTRLTVL.

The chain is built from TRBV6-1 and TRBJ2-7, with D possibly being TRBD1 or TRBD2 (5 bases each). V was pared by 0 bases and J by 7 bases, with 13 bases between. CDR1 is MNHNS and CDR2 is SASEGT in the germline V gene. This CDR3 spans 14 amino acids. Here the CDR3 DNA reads TGTGCCAGCAGTGAAGCTAGAGGGGTCGGTGAGCAGTACTTC. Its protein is CASSEARGVGEQYF.

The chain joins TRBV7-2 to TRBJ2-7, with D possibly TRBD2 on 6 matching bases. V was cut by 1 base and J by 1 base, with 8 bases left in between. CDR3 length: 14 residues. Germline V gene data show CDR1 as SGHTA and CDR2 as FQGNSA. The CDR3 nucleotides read TGTGCCAGCAGCTTAGTCCGGGAGTCCTACGAGCAGTACTTC. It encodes CASSLVRESYEQYF.

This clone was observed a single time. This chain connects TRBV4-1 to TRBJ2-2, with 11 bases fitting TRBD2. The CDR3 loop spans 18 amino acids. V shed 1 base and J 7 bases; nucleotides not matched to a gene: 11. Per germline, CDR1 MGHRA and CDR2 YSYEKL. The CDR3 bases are TGCGCCAGCAGCCAAGTGGGAGGTAGCGGGAGGGCTAGCGGGGAGCTGTTTTTT. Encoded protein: CASSQVGGSGRASGELFF.

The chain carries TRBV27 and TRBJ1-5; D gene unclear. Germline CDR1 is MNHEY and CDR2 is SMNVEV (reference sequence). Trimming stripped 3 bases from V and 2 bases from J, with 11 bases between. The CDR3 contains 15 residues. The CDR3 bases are TGTGCCAGCAGTTTTTCGGGGTTTGGCAATCAGCCCCAGCATTTT. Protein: CASSFSGFGNQPQHF.

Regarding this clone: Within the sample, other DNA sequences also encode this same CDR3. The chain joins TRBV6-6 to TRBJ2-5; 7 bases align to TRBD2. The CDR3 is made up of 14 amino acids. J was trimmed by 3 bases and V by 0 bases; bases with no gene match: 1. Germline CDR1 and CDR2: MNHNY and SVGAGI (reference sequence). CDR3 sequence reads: CASSYSGGEETQYF. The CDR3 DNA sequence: TGTGCCAGCAGTTACTCGGGAGGGGAAGAGACCCAGTACTTC.

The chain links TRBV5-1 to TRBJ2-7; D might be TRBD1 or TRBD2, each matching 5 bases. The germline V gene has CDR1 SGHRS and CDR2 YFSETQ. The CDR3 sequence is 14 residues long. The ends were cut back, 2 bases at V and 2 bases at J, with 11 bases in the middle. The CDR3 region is CASSFRDGPYEQYF. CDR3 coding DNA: TGCGCCAGCAGCTTTCGGGACGGCCCCTACGAGCAGTACTTC.

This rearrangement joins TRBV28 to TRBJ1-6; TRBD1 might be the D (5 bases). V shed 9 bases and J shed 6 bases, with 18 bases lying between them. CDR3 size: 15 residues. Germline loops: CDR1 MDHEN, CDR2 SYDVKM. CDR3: CASSEGFSVNSPLHF. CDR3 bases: TGTGCCAGTAGTGAGGGGTTCTCGGTTAATTCACCCCTCCACTTT.

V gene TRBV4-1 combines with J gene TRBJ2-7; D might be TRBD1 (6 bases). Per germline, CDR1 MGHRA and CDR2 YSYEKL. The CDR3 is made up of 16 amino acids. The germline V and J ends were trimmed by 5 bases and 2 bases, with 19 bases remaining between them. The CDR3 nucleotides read TGCGCCAGCAGCTCAGGAACAGGGTTAGGGGCCTACGAGCAGTACTTC. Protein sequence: CASSSGTGLGAYEQYF.

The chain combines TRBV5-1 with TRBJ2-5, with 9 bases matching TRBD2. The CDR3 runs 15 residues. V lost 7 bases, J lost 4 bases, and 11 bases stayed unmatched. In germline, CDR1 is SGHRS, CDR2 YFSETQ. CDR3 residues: CASGVGAGGRETQYF. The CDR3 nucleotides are TGCGCCAGCGGCGTTGGAGCGGGGGGCCGAGAGACCCAGTACTTC.

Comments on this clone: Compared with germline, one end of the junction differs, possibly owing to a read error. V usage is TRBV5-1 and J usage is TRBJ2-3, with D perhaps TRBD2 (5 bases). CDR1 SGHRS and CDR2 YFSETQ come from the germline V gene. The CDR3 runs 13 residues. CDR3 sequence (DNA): TGCGCCAGCCGCTTGGGGAGAACAGATACGCAGTATTTT. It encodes CASRLGRTDTQYF.

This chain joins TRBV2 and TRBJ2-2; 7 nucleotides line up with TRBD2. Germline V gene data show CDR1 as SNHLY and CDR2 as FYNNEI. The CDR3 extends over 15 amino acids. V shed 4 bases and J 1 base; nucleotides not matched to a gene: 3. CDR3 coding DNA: TGTGCCAGCAGTGTCGCTAGCGGGAACACCGGGGAGCTGTTTTTT. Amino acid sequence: CASSVASGNTGELFF.

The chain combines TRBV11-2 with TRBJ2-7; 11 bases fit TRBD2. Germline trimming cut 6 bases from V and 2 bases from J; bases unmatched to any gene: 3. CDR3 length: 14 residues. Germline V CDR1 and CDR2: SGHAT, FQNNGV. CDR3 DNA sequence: TGTGCCAGCAGGTTACTAGCGGGAGCCTACGAGCAGTACTTC. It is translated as CASRLLAGAYEQYF.